Following are 24 T cell receptor beta chains from one sample sequenced in a study of PD-L1 blockade in urothelial cancer. Profiled with immunoSEQ multiplex PCR; TCRdb holds only in-frame clones, not every one. The table lists about 38,000 clones, roughly four fifths of them singletons. The sequencing used PBMCs, collected around atezolizumab (anti-PD-L1) treatment. These receptor sequences come from a man aged 55 to 70 with urothelial cancer.

CDR3 amino acids: CASSFLGRFYTDTQYF. In nucleotides, the CDR3 is TGTGCCAGCAGCTTCCTCGGCAGGTTTTACACAGATACGCAGTATTTT. The rearrangement uses TRBV5-4 and TRBJ2-3; D is uncertain. CDR1 and CDR2 from the germline V gene are SGHNT and YYREEE (reference sequence). CDR3 length: 16 residues. Between the trimmed V and J ends, which lost 2 bases and 2 bases, there was a span of 15 bases.

This clone was seen only once. The CDR3 here is CASRPLAGGSNEQFF. The DNA for the CDR3 is TGCGCCAGCAGGCCCCTGGCGGGGGGGTCTAATGAGCAGTTCTTC. The chain has TRBV5-1 and TRBJ2-1; 9 bases match TRBD2. Germline-derived CDR1 and CDR2 are SGHRS and YFSETQ. The CDR3 extends over 15 amino acids. V shed 5 bases and J 7 bases; nucleotides not matched to a gene: 10. The full variable domain, in which reference TRBV5-1 and TRBJ2-1 provide the parts outside the CDR3, is KAGVTQTPRYLIKTRGQQVTLSCSPISGHRSVSWYQQTPGQGLQFLFEYFSETQRNKGNFPGRFSGRQFSNSRSEMNVSTLELGDSALYLCASRPLAGGSNEQFFGPGTRLTVL.

This clone was seen a handful of times. The CDR3: CAWARGGNSPLHF. The CDR3 DNA is TGTGCCTGGGCTAGAGGGGGAAATTCACCCCTCCACTTT. The chain employs TRBV30 and TRBJ1-6, with D perhaps matching TRBD1 (6 bases). CDR3 length: 13 residues. V was cut by 5 bases and J by 7 bases, with 12 bases left in between. Germline V gene lookup returns CDR1 GTSNPN and CDR2 SVGIG (reference sequence).

DNA of the CDR3: TGTGCCAGCACCCCGGGACATCTCTCTGGCTACACCTTC. This sequence encodes CASTPGHLSGYTF. This chain joins TRBV2 and TRBJ1-2; weak D call: TRBD1 (6 bases). The CDR3 length is 13 residues. CDR1 and CDR2 (germline): SNHLY, FYNNEI. Trimming pared 7 bases from V and 7 bases from J, leaving 16 bases between.

For the CDR3, the DNA is TGTGCCAGCAGCTTAACAATCGTATCGCCCCTCCACTTT. Translating gives CASSLTIVSPLHF. The chain couples TRBV7-3 to TRBJ1-6; unclear D gene. This CDR3 contains 13 residues. The V gene lost 0 bases and the J gene lost 13 bases, with 10 bases spanning the gap. Per the germline V gene, CDR1 is SGHTA and CDR2 is FQGTGA.

The chain has TRBV2 and TRBJ1-6; 7 bases agree with TRBD1. V shed 7 bases and J 2 bases; nucleotides not matched to a gene: 11. CDR1 is SNHLY and CDR2 is FYNNEI in the germline V gene. This CDR3 spans 17 amino acids. The CDR3 bases are TGTGCCAGCAAAGAGACTTACAGGGGTGCCTATAATTCACCCCTCCACTTT. Its protein is CASKETYRGAYNSPLHF.

The rearrangement joins TRBV7-2 to TRBJ2-1; D remains unclear. Between the trimmed V and J ends, which lost 4 bases and 6 bases, there was a span of 16 bases. The CDR3 length is 15 residues. Germline CDR1 is SGHTA and CDR2 is FQGNSA. CDR3 residues: CASSSYYYPGNEQFF. The CDR3 DNA reads TGTGCCAGCAGCTCTTATTACTACCCGGGCAATGAGCAGTTCTTC.

J is TRBJ2-6 and V is TRBV14; the D is unclear. Per germline, CDR1 SGHDN and CDR2 FVKESK. The V end was cut by 7 bases, the J end by 4 bases, with 11 bases between. The CDR3 is 14 amino acids. The CDR3 nucleotides are TGTGCCAGCACCGACCTGGAGGGGGCCAACGTCCTGACTTTC. As protein: CASTDLEGANVLTF.

In DNA, the CDR3 is TGCGCCAGCAGCTTGGCACGGCGGGAAGATACGCAGTATTTT. This codes for CASSLARREDTQYF. The chain is built from TRBV5-1 and TRBJ2-3; weak D call: TRBD2 (6 bases). V lost 0 bases, J lost 5 bases, and 10 bases lay in between. There are 14 residues in the CDR3. The V gene's germline CDR1 is SGHRS and CDR2 YFSETQ.

This chain links TRBV28 with TRBJ2-3; 7 nucleotides agree with TRBD1. V shed 3 bases, J shed 2 bases, and the junction held 8 bases outside the gene matches. CDR1 is MDHEN, CDR2 SYDVKM, per germline. The length of the CDR3 is 16 residues. The CDR3 sequence: CASSLGTGAITDTQYF. In DNA form, the CDR3 reads TGTGCCAGCAGTTTGGGTACAGGGGCGATCACAGATACGCAGTATTTT.

The table lists this clone with a few counts. The chain is built from TRBV28 and TRBJ2-2, with TRBD1 identical over 7 bases. Per germline, CDR1 MDHEN and CDR2 SYDVKM. The CDR3 is made up of 13 amino acids. Unmatched junction bases numbered 2, after V lost 8 bases and J lost 2 bases. The CDR3 nucleotides read TGTGCCAGCGGGGACAGAAACACCGGGGAGCTGTTTTTT. This sequence encodes CASGDRNTGELFF.

V and J are TRBV5-1 and TRBJ1-2, with TRBD1 as a possible D gene (5 bases). This CDR3 spans 14 amino acids. Trimming removed 4 bases at V and 4 bases at J, with 14 bases between. CDR1 and CDR2 from the germline V gene are SGHRS and YFSETQ. Here the CDR3 DNA reads TGCGCCAGCAGCCCCACAGGAGAGTCCTATGGCTACACCTTC. Residues: CASSPTGESYGYTF.

The J gene is TRBJ1-1, the V gene TRBV6-6; D may be TRBD1 (5 bases). In germline, CDR1 is MNHNY, CDR2 SVGAGI (reference sequence). The CDR3 contains 13 residues. Trimming removed 10 bases from V and 1 base from J, with 13 bases in between. In nucleotides, the CDR3 is TGTGCCACCAAGGGACTGCCGAACACTGAAGCTTTCTTT. Translating gives CATKGLPNTEAFF.

This chain uses TRBV7-7 with TRBJ2-3; TRBD2 matches at 7 bases. Unmatched junction bases numbered 5, after V lost 5 bases and J lost 3 bases. The CDR3 has 14 residues. In germline, CDR1 is SSHAT, CDR2 FNYEAQ (reference sequence). CDR3 in amino acids: CASSPGTTTDTQYF. In DNA, the CDR3 is TGTGCCAGCAGCCCTGGGACTACTACAGATACGCAGTATTTT.

This clone turned up a few times. The chain uses TRBV7-8 and TRBJ1-1, with TRBD1 identical over 7 bases. The length of the CDR3 is 14 residues. The germline CDR1 and CDR2 sequences are SGHVS and FQNEAQ. V lost 5 bases to trimming and J lost 0 bases; unmatched junction nucleotides: 3. CDR3 amino acids: CASSHRGLNTEAFF. CDR3 bases: TGTGCCAGCAGCCACAGGGGCCTGAACACTGAAGCTTTCTTT.

The chain recombines TRBV4-2 with TRBJ2-3, with TRBD2 matching 14 bases. Germline CDR1 is LGHNA and CDR2 is YNFKEQ. This CDR3 region has 18 residues. Trimming took 1 base from V and 2 from J; bases not matched to a gene: 5. The CDR3: CASSQGGLAGATTDTQYF. The CDR3 DNA reads as TGTGCCAGCAGCCAAGGGGGACTAGCGGGGGCCACCACAGATACGCAGTATTTT.

The genes are TRBV30 and TRBJ2-2, with 8 bases aligning to TRBD2. The germline V gene has CDR1 GTSNPN and CDR2 SVGIG (reference sequence). This CDR3 spans 15 amino acids. The trim removed 2 bases at V and 6 bases at J, leaving 8 bases unmatched. Here the CDR3 reads CAWSLGRVQAGELFF. Here the CDR3 DNA reads TGTGCCTGGAGTCTCGGGAGGGTCCAGGCCGGGGAGCTGTTTTTT.

The rearrangement uses TRBV28 and TRBJ1-1; D gene ambiguous. The CDR3 is 12 residues long. V shed 8 bases and J shed 3 bases, with 10 bases lying between them. Looked up from germline, CDR1 is MDHEN and CDR2 is SYDVKM. CDR3 bases: TGTGCCAGCGGCGGTACCTACACTGAAGCTTTCTTT. Amino acid sequence: CASGGTYTEAFF.

This clone was counted once. The V call is TRBV5-1, the J call TRBJ1-6; no firm D call. The CDR3 runs to 14 residues. Trimming shortened V by 6 bases and J by 8 bases, and 15 bases separated the two germline ends. CDR1 and CDR2 (germline): SGHRS, YFSETQ. Here the CDR3 reads CASKRGGPDSPLHF. The CDR3, as DNA: TGCGCCAGCAAACGGGGAGGGCCCGATTCACCCCTCCACTTT.

The gene calls are TRBV28 and TRBJ1-5; D perhaps matches TRBD1 (6 bases). Trimming took off 5 bases at V and 5 bases at J, with 13 bases between the two ends. Germline CDR1 reads MDHEN; CDR2 reads SYDVKM. The CDR3 consists of 14 residues. The CDR3: CASSPGTKDQPQHF. The CDR3 DNA reads TGTGCCAGCAGTCCTGGGACAAAAGATCAGCCCCAGCATTTT.

The chain uses TRBV5-5 and TRBJ1-5; TRBD1 is a possible D gene (6 bases). Germline V lookup: CDR1 SGHKS, CDR2 YYEKEE (reference sequence). The V end lost 0 bases, the J end lost 6 bases, and 10 bases lay between the germline ends. This CDR3 contains 14 residues. This CDR3 reads CASSLGGGGQPQHF. The CDR3 nucleotides are TGTGCCAGCAGCTTGGGGGGAGGGGGTCAGCCCCAGCATTTT.

J is TRBJ1-4 and V is TRBV5-5; 8 bases map to TRBD1. With V trimmed by 0 bases and J by 4 bases, 8 bases remained unmatched. Germline V CDR1 and CDR2: SGHKS, YYEKEE (reference sequence). This CDR3 spans 17 amino acids. CDR3 in amino acids: CASSLGIQGAFNEKLFF. CDR3 in DNA: TGTGCCAGCAGCTTGGGAATTCAGGGGGCATTTAATGAAAAACTGTTTTTT.

This chain connects TRBV11-2 to TRBJ2-5; tentative D call: TRBD2 (5 bases). Germline V gene lookup returns CDR1 SGHAT and CDR2 FQNNGV. Trimming removed 4 bases at V and 2 bases at J, with 8 bases between. The length of the CDR3 is 13 residues. CDR3 amino acids: CASSYGDQETQYF. CDR3 nucleotide sequence: TGTGCCAGCAGCTACGGGGATCAAGAGACCCAGTACTTC.

The gene calls are TRBV6-5 and TRBJ2-7; tentatively, D is TRBD1 (6 bases). CDR1 and CDR2 from the germline V gene are MNHEY and SVGAGI. The CDR3 consists of 13 residues. Trimming cost V 10 bases and J 2 bases, with 15 bases left between them. The CDR3 region is CATKGGVAYEQYF. CDR3 DNA: TGTGCCACAAAAGGGGGAGTGGCCTACGAGCAGTACTTC.